This paragraph covers one TCR beta chain sequence. V was clipped by 3 bases and J by 4 bases; unmatched bases: 10. Germline V CDR1 and CDR2: SGHDT, YYEEEE. This CDR3 spans 16 amino acids. Sequenced by immunoSEQ multiplex PCR; TCRdb stores in-frame clones only, minus some. In the table there are 35,000 to 55,000 clones, over 90% of which are singletons. The data were obtained in a study of OX40 agonist ivuxolimab in advanced cancers. This chain joins TRBV5-6 and TRBJ2-7; 10 nucleotides line up with TRBD1. The sequence came from an adult with an advanced solid tumor such as melanoma, head and neck, liver or kidney cancer. The material sequenced was CD4+ or CD8+ T cells sorted from blood, taken in a trial of the OX40 agonist ivuxolimab. CDR3 sequence reads: CASSSTPTGGAYEQYF. For the CDR3, the DNA is TGTGCCAGCAGCTCCACACCGACAGGGGGCGCTTACGAGCAGTACTTC.